The source of this TCR beta chain is a study of T cell responses to AZD1222 COVID-19 vaccine. Study conclusions and caveats: Females outnumbered males among donors, who were mostly white British; clonal diversity was possibly underestimated. Across spike, vaccine-associated CD4 TCRs were found, dominant at 160-218 and 743-854. Reportedly, nearly half the spike-specific TCRs target unmutated variant regions. Spike-specific TCR breadth and depth grew following two AZD1222 doses.

This CDR3 spans 15 amino acids. Germline V CDR1 and CDR2: SGHDN, FVKESK. V shed 4 bases, J shed 3 bases, and the junction held 7 bases outside the gene matches. For this clone: Its target is not known.

The assay was immunoSEQ multiplex PCR, and TCRdb's table has in-frame clones only and misses some. The repertoire has about 46,000 clones, roughly 90% of them found once; the top ten carry approximately 1.2%. The rearrangement links TRBV14 to TRBJ2-7; 9 bases fit TRBD2. This receptor was identified in an adult who received the AZD1222 COVID-19 vaccine. The specimen was peripheral blood, collected 28 days after the second AZD1222 dose. For the CDR3, the DNA is TGTGCCAGCAGCCGGCACCGTAGCGGGAGCTACGAGCAGTACTTC. Translated, it gives CASSRHRSGSYEQYF.